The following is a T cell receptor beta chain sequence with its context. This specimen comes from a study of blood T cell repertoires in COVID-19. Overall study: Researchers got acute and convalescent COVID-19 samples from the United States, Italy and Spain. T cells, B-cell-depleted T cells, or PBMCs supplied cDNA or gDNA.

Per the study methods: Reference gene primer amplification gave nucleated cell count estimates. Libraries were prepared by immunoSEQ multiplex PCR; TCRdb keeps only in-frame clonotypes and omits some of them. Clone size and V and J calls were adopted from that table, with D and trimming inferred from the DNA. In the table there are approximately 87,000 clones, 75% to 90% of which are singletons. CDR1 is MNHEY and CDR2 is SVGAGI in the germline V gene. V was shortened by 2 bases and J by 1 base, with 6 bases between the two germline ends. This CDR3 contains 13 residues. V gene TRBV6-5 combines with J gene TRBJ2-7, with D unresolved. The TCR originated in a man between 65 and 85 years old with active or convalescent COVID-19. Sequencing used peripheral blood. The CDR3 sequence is CASSYERSYEQYF. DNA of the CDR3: TGTGCCAGCAGTTACGAGCGTTCCTACGAGCAGTACTTC.